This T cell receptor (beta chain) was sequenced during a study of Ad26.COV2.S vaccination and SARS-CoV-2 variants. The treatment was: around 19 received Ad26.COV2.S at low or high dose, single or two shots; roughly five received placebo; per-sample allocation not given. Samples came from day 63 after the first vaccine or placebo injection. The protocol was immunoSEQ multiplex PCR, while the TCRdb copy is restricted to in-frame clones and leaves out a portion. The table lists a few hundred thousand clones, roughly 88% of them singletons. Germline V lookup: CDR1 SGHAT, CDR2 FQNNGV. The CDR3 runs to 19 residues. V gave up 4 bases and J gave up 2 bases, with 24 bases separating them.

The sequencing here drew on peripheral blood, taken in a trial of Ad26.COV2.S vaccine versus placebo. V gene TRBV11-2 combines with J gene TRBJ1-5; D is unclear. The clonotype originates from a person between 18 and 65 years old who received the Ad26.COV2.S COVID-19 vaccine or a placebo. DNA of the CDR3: TGTGCCAGCAGCTCCGCGGAGATTGGAACCCCGTGGGGCAATCAGCCCCAGCATTTT. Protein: CASSSAEIGTPWGNQPQHF.